This TCR beta chain was found in a study of shared clonotypes between healthy human individuals. Overall study context: Those who served as donors were two women and a few men between the ages of 18 and 49. Study-wide points: Sharing of clonotypes among donors was expected to vary with sequencing depth.

CD45RO-negative cells were positively selected for CCR7, leaving out terminally differentiated effector memory CD45RA+ cells. The CDR3 sequence is 14 residues long. The ends lost 5 bases at V and 5 bases at J; junction bases unmatched: 6. Germline values: CDR1 MNHEY, CDR2 SMNVEV (reference sequence). In the original workflow: Sequence data from immunoSEQ were junction-only and lacked quality scores; consequently, filtering differed. Produced via immunoSEQ multiplex PCR; TCRdb's table is partial and in-frame only. V and J calls plus clone size are reproduced from that table; the DNA served to infer D and trimming. The table includes hundreds of thousands of clones, 95% detected once. Turning to this clone: Its antigen is undetermined. The same CDR3 can be traced to other DNA sequences in this sample.

The gene calls are TRBV27 and TRBJ1-5, with 7 bases identical to TRBD1. What was sequenced was naive CD8+ T cells sorted from blood. This receptor was identified in a woman in her 30s in good health. Written as DNA, the CDR3 is TGTGCCAGCAGTCCCCGACAGGGTGATCAGCCCCAGCATTTT. The encoded protein is CASSPRQGDQPQHF.